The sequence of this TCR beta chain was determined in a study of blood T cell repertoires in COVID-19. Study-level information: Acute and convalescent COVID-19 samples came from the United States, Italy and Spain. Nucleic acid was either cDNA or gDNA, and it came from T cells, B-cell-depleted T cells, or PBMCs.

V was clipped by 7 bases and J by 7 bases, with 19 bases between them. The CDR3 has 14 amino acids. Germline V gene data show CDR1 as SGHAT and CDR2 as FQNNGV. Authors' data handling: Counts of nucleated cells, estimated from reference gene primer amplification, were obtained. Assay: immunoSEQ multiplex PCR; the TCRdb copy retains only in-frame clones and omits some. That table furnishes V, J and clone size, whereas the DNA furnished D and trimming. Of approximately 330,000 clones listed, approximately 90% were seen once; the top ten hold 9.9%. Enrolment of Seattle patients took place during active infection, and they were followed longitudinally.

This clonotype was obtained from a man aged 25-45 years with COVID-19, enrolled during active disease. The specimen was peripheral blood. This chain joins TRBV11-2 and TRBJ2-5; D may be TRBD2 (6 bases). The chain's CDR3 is CASISTAGYGTQYF. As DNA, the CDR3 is TGTGCCAGCATCTCCACGGCGGGGTACGGGACCCAGTACTTC.